These 26 T cell receptor beta chains share one sample of origin, sequenced in a study of shared clonotypes between healthy human individuals. Libraries were prepared by immunoSEQ multiplex PCR; TCRdb keeps only in-frame clonotypes and omits some of them. The profile covers some 1 million clones, with 75% appearing a single time and over 1.3% taken by the ten largest. Sequencing used memory CD4+ T cells sorted from blood. Noted subset: CD45RA-negative fraction. The receptors here all came from a man younger than 30 in good health.

The chain couples TRBV7-9 to TRBJ2-7; TRBD1 might be the D (5 bases). Germline CDR1 SEHNR, CDR2 FQNEAQ (reference sequence). The CDR3 length is 12 residues. V lost 0 bases to trimming and J lost 8 bases, with 8 bases between them. The CDR3 region has the DNA TGTGCCAGCAGCTTAGCAAAGGGGAAGCAGTACTTC. As protein: CASSLAKGKQYF. The complete variable domain, with remaining parts taken from reference TRBV7-9 and TRBJ2-7, reads DTGVSQNPRHKITKRGQNVTFRCDPISEHNRLYWYRQTLGQGPEFLTYFQNEAQLEKSRLLSDRFSAERPKGSFSTLEIQRTEQGDSAMYLCASSLAKGKQYFGPGTRLTVT.

The chain employs TRBV7-9 and TRBJ1-1; D gene unclear. Trimming pared 1 base from V and 3 bases from J, leaving 12 bases between. The CDR3 has 15 residues. The germline gives CDR1 SEHNR, CDR2 FQNEAQ (reference sequence). In DNA form, the CDR3 reads TGTGCCAGCAGCTTAGAGCCCATCCGGGACACTGAAGCTTTCTTT. Translation gives CASSLEPIRDTEAFF.

This clone was observed a handful of times. This chain links TRBV10-3 with TRBJ2-7; 7 bases map to TRBD1. This CDR3 is 18 amino acids long. V lost 3 bases to trimming and J lost 4 bases; unmatched junction nucleotides: 18. The germline CDR1 and CDR2 sequences are ENHRY and SYGVKD. DNA for the CDR3: TGTGCCATCAGTGACCTCACGGGCACTTCGGGACAGAATTACGAGCAGTACTTC. Its translation: CAISDLTGTSGQNYEQYF.

The chain links TRBV6-1 to TRBJ1-1; possible D gene TRBD1, 6 bases. The CDR3 consists of 13 residues. Germline V gene data show CDR1 as MNHNS and CDR2 as SASEGT. V was shortened by 5 bases and J by 10 bases, with 17 bases between the two germline ends. The CDR3 sequence is CASSKDTRGGAFF. CDR3 nucleotides: TGTGCCAGCAGTAAAGACACCCGAGGGGGAGCTTTCTTT.

The chain couples TRBV7-2 to TRBJ2-3, with D uncertain. Between the trimmed V and J ends, which lost 7 bases and 6 bases, there was a span of 8 bases. There are 11 residues in the CDR3. Germline V gene data show CDR1 as SGHTA and CDR2 as FQGNSA. This CDR3 reads CASTSGDTQYF. The DNA of the CDR3 is TGTGCCAGCACCTCCGGGGATACGCAGTATTTT.

The V gene is TRBV9, the J gene TRBJ1-4; a possible D gene is TRBD1 (6 bases). The CDR3 totals 15 residues. Germline CDR1 is SGDLS and CDR2 is YYNGEE. Between the trimmed V and J ends, which lost 7 bases and 2 bases, there was a span of 15 bases. This CDR3 reads CASGRDITTNEKLFF. DNA for the CDR3: TGTGCCAGCGGCCGGGACATCACGACTAATGAAAAACTGTTTTTT.

This clone was picked up a small number of times. This sequence joins TRBV28 and TRBJ1-1; a weak D match, TRBD1 (6 bases). CDR1 MDHEN and CDR2 SYDVKM come from the germline V gene. V was pared by 3 bases and J by 1 base, with 12 bases between. CDR3 size: 15 residues. Here the CDR3 DNA reads TGTGCCAGCAGTTTTGGGGGCTTAAAGAACACTGAAGCTTTCTTT. This codes for CASSFGGLKNTEAFF.

Details on this clone: Given a much more abundant clone one base away, this may be a read error. The same CDR3 also results from other DNA sequences found in this sample. The chain combines TRBV30 with TRBJ2-5, with TRBD2 identical over 13 bases. V dropped 0 bases and J dropped 7; count of bases not matched to a gene: 8. The CDR3 consists of 16 residues. Germline CDR1 and CDR2: GTSNPN and SVGIG (reference sequence). The CDR3 loop is CAWSVGTSGAGGTQYF. The CDR3, as DNA: TGTGCCTGGAGTGTCGGGACTAGCGGGGCGGGGGGGACCCAGTACTTC.

CDR3 residues: CAWSVLSSHEQYF. The CDR3 bases are TGTGCCTGGAGTGTATTGTCATCCCACGAGCAGTACTTC. This chain joins TRBV30 and TRBJ2-7; D gene uncertain. V lost 0 bases and J 5 bases, leaving 11 bases between the germline ends. The CDR3 sequence is 13 residues long. The germline CDR1 and CDR2 sequences are GTSNPN and SVGIG (reference sequence). The full variable domain, its missing parts supplied by reference TRBV30 and TRBJ2-7, is SQTIHQWPATLVQPVGSPLSLECTVEGTSNPNLYWYRQAAGRGLQLLFYSVGIGQISSEVPQNLSASRPQDRQFILSSKKLLLSDSGFYLCAWSVLSSHEQYFGPGTRLTVT.

J is TRBJ1-4 and V is TRBV9; 7 bases align to TRBD1. CDR1 is SGDLS and CDR2 is YYNGEE in the germline V gene. The CDR3 contains 14 residues. Losses at the gene ends were 2 bases for V and 6 bases for J; bases not matched to a gene: 4. CDR3 sequence reads: CASSVDRVDEKLFF. DNA of the CDR3: TGTGCCAGCAGCGTTGACAGGGTTGATGAAAAACTGTTTTTT.

This clone was detected only once. The chain is built from TRBV27 and TRBJ1-1; TRBD1 matches 7 bases. Losses at the gene ends were 3 bases for V and 5 bases for J; bases not matched to a gene: 12. Germline V gene sequence: CDR1 MNHEY, CDR2 SMNVEV (reference sequence). The CDR3 length is 16 residues. The CDR3 bases are TGTGCCAGCAGTTTTGGGGGGACAGCCACGAAGACTGAAGCTTTCTTT. Amino acids: CASSFGGTATKTEAFF.

This clone occurred once. The gene calls are TRBV29-1 and TRBJ2-5; no definite D call. The DNA matches TRBJ2-7 better at its end, which makes the J call doubtful. Per the germline V gene, CDR1 is SQVTM and CDR2 is ANQGSEA. CDR3 length equals 13 residues. CDR3 DNA: TGCAGCGTTGTAGGTCAGGTCGACTACGAGCAGTACTTC. Its protein product is CSVVGQVDYEQYF.

The chain has TRBV7-2 and TRBJ1-6; TRBD1 is a possible D gene (6 bases). CDR1 and CDR2 from the germline V gene are SGHTA and FQGNSA. The V gene lost 3 bases and the J gene lost 7 bases, with 10 bases spanning the gap. This CDR3 comprises 14 residues. Here the CDR3 reads CASSFWTVNSPLHF. The CDR3 coding sequence is TGTGCCAGCAGCTTCTGGACAGTCAATTCACCCCTCCACTTT.

This clone was counted between two and nine times. The rearrangement uses TRBV6-5 and TRBJ2-2, with D hard to call. This CDR3 contains 16 residues. Germline CDR1 reads MNHEY; CDR2 reads SVGAGI. The V and J ends lost 2 bases and 4 bases respectively, with 14 bases between them. CDR3 DNA sequence: TGTGCCAGCAGTTACAGCCCTTTTACCCCCACCGGGGAGCTGTTTTTT. This gives the protein CASSYSPFTPTGELFF.

This chain joins TRBV5-1 and TRBJ2-7; TRBD1 matches 9 bases. Germline V lookup: CDR1 SGHRS, CDR2 YFSETQ. This CDR3 contains 14 residues. V lost 2 bases, J lost 5 bases, and 5 bases stayed unmatched. In DNA, the CDR3 is TGCGCCAGCAGCTTACCGGGACAGGGCCACGAGCAGTACTTC. The encoded protein is CASSLPGQGHEQYF.

This clone was seen more than once but under ten times. The V and J genes are TRBV30 and TRBJ2-2; 7 bases line up with TRBD1. The CDR3 runs to 14 residues. The trim removed 8 bases at V and 2 bases at J, leaving 8 bases unmatched. The germline V gene has CDR1 GTSNPN and CDR2 SVGIG (reference sequence). The CDR3 reads CATSRDRNTGELFF. DNA for the CDR3: TGTGCCACCTCCCGGGACAGAAACACCGGGGAGCTGTTTTTT.

This clone was observed a handful of times. DNA for the CDR3: TGTGCCAGCAGTGAAATTGGACAGGGGAATGGGGAGCTGTTTTTT. Translating it yields CASSEIGQGNGELFF. V usage is TRBV6-1 and J usage is TRBJ2-2; 9 bases align to TRBD1. Germline trimming cut 2 bases from V and 8 bases from J; bases unmatched to any gene: 6. The CDR3 has 15 amino acids. The germline CDR1 and CDR2 sequences are MNHNS and SASEGT.

V usage is TRBV5-6 and J usage is TRBJ1-6, with D perhaps TRBD1 (5 bases). V lost 0 bases and J lost 9, with 7 bases in between. CDR1 is SGHDT, CDR2 YYEEEE, per germline. The CDR3 spans 13 residues. The DNA for the CDR3 is TGTGCCAGCAGCTTGGGGGGGGTTTCACCCCTCCACTTT. Its translation: CASSLGGVSPLHF.

J is TRBJ2-3 and V is TRBV16; TRBD1 might be the D (6 bases). The CDR3 runs 14 residues. Trimming left V 3 bases short and J 1 base short, with 8 bases between. Germline lookup yields CDR1 KGHSY and CDR2 FQNENV. CDR3 residues: CASSQGHRTDTQYF. The CDR3, as DNA: TGTGCCAGCAGCCAGGGACATCGCACAGATACGCAGTATTTT.

CDR3 bases: TGTGCCAGCAGCTTAAGCGGGAGGGCCGCAGATACGCAGTATTTT. Translated: CASSLSGRAADTQYF. The chain links TRBV7-2 to TRBJ2-3, with 10 nucleotides matching TRBD2. The CDR3 sequence is 15 residues long. With 2 bases clipped from V and 4 bases from J, the junction kept 3 bases outside the gene matches. Per germline, CDR1 SGHTA and CDR2 FQGNSA.

This clone appeared many times. This chain joins TRBV10-2 and TRBJ2-2; D call uncertain. Germline assignment: CDR1 WSHSY and CDR2 SAAADI. Trimming took off 4 bases at V and 5 bases at J, with 11 bases between the two ends. This CDR3 spans 14 amino acids. The CDR3 reads CASSAFLGTGELFF. CDR3 coding DNA: TGCGCCAGCAGTGCCTTTTTGGGAACCGGGGAGCTGTTTTTT.

The rearrangement joins TRBV12-5 to TRBJ1-5; no clear D gene. Trimming stripped 6 bases from V and 4 bases from J, with 7 bases between. CDR3 length: 12 residues. CDR1 is LGHNT, CDR2 FRNRAP, per germline. The CDR3 is CASGPENQPQHF. For the CDR3, the DNA is TGTGCTAGTGGACCTGAAAATCAGCCCCAGCATTTT. Together with reference TRBV12-5 and TRBJ1-5, the CDR3 gives the full variable domain: DARVTQTPRHKVTEMGQEVTMRCQPILGHNTVFWYRQTMMQGLELLAYFRNRAPLDDSGMPKDRFSAEMPDATLATLKIQPSEPRDSAVYFCASGPENQPQHFGDGTRLSIL.

The rearrangement joins TRBV5-4 to TRBJ2-2; 12 bases fit TRBD2. This CDR3 spans 17 amino acids. Trimming at V came to 0 bases and at J to 2 bases, leaving 2 bases not matched to a gene. The germline CDR1 and CDR2 sequences are SGHNT and YYREEE (reference sequence). The DNA for the CDR3 is TGTGCCAGCAGCTTGGGAGGACTAGCGGGAAACACCGGGGAGCTGTTTTTT. Encoded protein: CASSLGGLAGNTGELFF.

This clone was counted only a few times. This sequence joins TRBV2 and TRBJ2-1; 13 nucleotides line up with TRBD2. CDR3 length: 16 amino acids. CDR1 SNHLY and CDR2 FYNNEI come from the germline V gene. After removal of 9 bases from V and 5 bases from J, the junction contained 10 bases not matched to a gene. The CDR3 reads CASEGTSGTTHNEQFF. CDR3 nucleotide sequence: TGTGCCAGTGAGGGGACTAGCGGGACAACTCACAATGAGCAGTTCTTC.

This rearrangement joins TRBV6-1 to TRBJ1-6; D not certain. The germline gives CDR1 MNHNS, CDR2 SASEGT. The CDR3 length is 14 residues. V lost 2 bases, J lost 7 bases, and 9 bases lay in between. The CDR3 DNA reads as TGTGCCAGCAGTGAATGGAGTAAGAATTCACCCCTCCACTTT. As protein: CASSEWSKNSPLHF.

The chain joins TRBV29-1 to TRBJ1-3; TRBD1 is a possible D gene (6 bases). V lost 5 bases, J lost 0 bases, and 23 bases lay in between. CDR1 and CDR2 (germline): SQVTM, ANQGSEA. The CDR3 totals 18 residues. CDR3 protein: CSVTGSGLRGDSGNTIYF. CDR3 bases: TGCAGCGTTACAGGGTCGGGCCTCAGGGGAGACTCTGGAAACACCATATATTTT.